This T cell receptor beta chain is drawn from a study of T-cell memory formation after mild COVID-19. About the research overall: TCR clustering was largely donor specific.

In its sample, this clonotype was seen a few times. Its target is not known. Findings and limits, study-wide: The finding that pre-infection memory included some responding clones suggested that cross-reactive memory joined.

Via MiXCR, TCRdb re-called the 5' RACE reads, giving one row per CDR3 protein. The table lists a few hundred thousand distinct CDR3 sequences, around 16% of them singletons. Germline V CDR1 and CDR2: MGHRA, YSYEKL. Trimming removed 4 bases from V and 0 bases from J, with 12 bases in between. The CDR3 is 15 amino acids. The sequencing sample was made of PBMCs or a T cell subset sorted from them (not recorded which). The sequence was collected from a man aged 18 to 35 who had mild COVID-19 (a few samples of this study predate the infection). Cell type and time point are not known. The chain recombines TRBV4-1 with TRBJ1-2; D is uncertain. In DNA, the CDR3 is TGCGCCAGCAGCCCTTGGAACGGAGCTAACTATGGCTACACCTTC. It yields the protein CASSPWNGANYGYTF.